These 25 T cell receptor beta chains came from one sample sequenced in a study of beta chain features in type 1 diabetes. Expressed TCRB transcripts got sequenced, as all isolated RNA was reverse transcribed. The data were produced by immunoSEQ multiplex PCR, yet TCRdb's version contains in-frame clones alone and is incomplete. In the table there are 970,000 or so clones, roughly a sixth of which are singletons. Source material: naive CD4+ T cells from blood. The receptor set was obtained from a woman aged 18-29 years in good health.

The CDR3 sequence: CASSELLGVKLFF. The CDR3, as DNA: TGTGCCAGCAGTGAGCTCCTGGGGGTAAAACTGTTTTTT. The chain couples TRBV2 to TRBJ1-4; possible D gene TRBD1, 5 bases. The ends were cut back, 3 bases at V and 10 bases at J, with 12 bases in the middle. CDR1 is SNHLY and CDR2 is FYNNEI in the germline V gene. This CDR3 is 13 amino acids long.

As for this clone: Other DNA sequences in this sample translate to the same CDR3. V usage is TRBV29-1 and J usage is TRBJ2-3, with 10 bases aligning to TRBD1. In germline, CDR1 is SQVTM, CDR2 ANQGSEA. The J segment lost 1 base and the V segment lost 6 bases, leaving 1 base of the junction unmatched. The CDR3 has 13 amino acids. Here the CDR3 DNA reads TGCAGCGTCGGGACAGGGGGCACAGATACGCAGTATTTT. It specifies CSVGTGGTDTQYF.

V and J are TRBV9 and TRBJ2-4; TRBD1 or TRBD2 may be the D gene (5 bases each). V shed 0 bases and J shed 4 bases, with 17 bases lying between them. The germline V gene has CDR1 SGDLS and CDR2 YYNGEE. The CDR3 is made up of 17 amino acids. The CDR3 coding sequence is TGTGCCAGCAGCGTAGGGGGCTTGAGGGATGATAAAAACATTCAGTACTTC. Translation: CASSVGGLRDDKNIQYF. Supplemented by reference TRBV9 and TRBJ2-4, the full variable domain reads DSGVTQTPKHLITATGQRVTLRCSPRSGDLSVYWYQQSLDQGLQFLIQYYNGEERAKGNILERFSAQQFPDLHSELNLSSLELGDSALYFCASSVGGLRDDKNIQYFGAGTRLSVL.

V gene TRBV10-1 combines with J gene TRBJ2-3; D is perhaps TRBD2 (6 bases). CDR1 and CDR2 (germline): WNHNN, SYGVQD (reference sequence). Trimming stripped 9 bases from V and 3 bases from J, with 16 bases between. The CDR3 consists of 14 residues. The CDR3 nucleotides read TGCGCCAGGGCAGGGACTCGAAGGACAGATACGCAGTATTTT. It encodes CARAGTRRTDTQYF.

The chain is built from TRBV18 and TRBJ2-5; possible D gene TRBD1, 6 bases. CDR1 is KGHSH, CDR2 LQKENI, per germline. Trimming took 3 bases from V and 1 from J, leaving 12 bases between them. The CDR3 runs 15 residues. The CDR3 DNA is TGTGCCAGCTCACCTCGCACAGGGACCCAAGAGACCCAGTACTTC. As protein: CASSPRTGTQETQYF.

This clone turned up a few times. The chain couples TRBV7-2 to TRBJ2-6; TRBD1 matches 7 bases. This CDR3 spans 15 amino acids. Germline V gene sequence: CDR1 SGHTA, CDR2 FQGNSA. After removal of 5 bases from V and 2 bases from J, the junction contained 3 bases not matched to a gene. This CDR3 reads CASSGDRAGANVLTF. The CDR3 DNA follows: TGTGCCAGCAGCGGCGACAGGGCTGGGGCCAACGTCCTGACTTTC. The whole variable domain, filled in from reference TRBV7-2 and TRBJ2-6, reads GAGVSQSPSNKVTEKGKDVELRCDPISGHTALYWYRQSLGQGLEFLIYFQGNSAPDKSGLPSDRFSAERTGGSVSTLTIQRTQQEDSAVYLCASSGDRAGANVLTFGAGSRLTVL.

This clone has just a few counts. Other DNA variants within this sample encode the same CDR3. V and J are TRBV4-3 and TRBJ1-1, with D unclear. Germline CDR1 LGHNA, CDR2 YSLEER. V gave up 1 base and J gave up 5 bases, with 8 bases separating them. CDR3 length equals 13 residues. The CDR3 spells CASSQGARTEAFF. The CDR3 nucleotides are TGCGCCAGCAGCCAAGGAGCCCGAACTGAAGCTTTCTTT.

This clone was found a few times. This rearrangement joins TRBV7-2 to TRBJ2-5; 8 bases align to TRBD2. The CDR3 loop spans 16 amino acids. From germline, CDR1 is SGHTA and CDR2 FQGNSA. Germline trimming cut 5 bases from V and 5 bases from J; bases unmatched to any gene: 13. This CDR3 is CASSPRGGRLLETQYF. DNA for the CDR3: TGTGCCAGCAGCCCCCGGGGCGGGAGGTTGTTGGAGACCCAGTACTTC.

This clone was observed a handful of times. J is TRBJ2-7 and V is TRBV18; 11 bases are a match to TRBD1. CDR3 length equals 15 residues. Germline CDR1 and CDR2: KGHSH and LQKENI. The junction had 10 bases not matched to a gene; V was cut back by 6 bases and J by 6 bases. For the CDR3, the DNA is TGTGCCAGCTCCCCCCCCGGGACAGGGGGATCCGAGCAGTACTTC. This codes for CASSPPGTGGSEQYF.

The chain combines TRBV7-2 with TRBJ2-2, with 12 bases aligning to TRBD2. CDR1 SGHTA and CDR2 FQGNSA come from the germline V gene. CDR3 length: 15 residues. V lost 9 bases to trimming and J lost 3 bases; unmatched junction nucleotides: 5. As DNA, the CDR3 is TGTGCCAGTCAGGGGACTAGCGGGTACACCGGGGAGCTGTTTTTT. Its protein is CASQGTSGYTGELFF. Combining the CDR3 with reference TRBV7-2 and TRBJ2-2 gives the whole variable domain GAGVSQSPSNKVTEKGKDVELRCDPISGHTALYWYRQSLGQGLEFLIYFQGNSAPDKSGLPSDRFSAERTGGSVSTLTIQRTQQEDSAVYLCASQGTSGYTGELFFGEGSRLTVL.

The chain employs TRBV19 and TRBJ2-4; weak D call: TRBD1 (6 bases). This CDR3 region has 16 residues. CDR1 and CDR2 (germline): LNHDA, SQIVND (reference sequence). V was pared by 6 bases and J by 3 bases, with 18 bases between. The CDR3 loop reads CASSNHPRDNKNIQYF. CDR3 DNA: TGTGCCAGTAGCAACCACCCCCGGGACAACAAAAACATTCAGTACTTC.

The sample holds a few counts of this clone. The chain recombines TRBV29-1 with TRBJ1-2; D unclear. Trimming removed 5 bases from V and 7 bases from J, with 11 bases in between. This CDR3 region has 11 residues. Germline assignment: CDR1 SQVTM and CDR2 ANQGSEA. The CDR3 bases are TGCAGCGTTTGGGGTCGGGGTGGCTACACCTTC. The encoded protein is CSVWGRGGYTF.

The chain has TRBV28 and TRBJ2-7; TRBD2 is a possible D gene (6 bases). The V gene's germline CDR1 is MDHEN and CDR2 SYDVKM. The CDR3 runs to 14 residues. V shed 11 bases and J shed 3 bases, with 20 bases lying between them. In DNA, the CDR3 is TGTGCCGCGTCCTTGTCGGGAGATTACTACGAGCAGTACTTC. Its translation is CAASLSGDYYEQYF.

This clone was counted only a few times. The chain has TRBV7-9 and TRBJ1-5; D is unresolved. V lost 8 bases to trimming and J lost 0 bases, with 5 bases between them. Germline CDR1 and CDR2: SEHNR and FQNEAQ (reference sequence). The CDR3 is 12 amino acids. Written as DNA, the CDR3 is TGTGCCAGCGGGGATAGCAATCAGCCCCAGCATTTT. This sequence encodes CASGDSNQPQHF.

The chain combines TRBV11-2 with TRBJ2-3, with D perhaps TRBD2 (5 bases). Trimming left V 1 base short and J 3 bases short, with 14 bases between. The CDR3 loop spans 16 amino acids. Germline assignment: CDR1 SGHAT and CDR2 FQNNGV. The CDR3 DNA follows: TGTGCCAGCAGCTTAGCATATGCGGGTGGAACAGATACGCAGTATTTT. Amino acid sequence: CASSLAYAGGTDTQYF.

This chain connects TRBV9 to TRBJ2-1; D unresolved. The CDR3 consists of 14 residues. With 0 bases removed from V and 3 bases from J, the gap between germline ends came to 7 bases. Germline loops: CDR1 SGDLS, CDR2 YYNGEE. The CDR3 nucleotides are TGTGCCAGCAGCGTAGGGGATCGCTACAATGAGCAGTTCTTC. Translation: CASSVGDRYNEQFF.

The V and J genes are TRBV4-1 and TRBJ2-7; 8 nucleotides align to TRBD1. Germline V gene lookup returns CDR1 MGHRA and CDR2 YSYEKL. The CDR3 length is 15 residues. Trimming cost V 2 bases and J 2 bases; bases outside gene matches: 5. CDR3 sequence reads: CASSQHEDRAYEQYF. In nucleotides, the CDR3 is TGCGCCAGCAGCCAACACGAGGACAGGGCCTACGAGCAGTACTTC.

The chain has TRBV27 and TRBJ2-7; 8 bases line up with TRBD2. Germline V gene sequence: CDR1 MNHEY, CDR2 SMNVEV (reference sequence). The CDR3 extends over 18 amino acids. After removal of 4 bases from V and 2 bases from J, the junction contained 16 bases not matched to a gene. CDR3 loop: CASSSWSRPGTRPYEQYF. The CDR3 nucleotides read TGTGCCAGCAGTTCCTGGTCCCGCCCCGGGACTAGACCCTACGAGCAGTACTTC.

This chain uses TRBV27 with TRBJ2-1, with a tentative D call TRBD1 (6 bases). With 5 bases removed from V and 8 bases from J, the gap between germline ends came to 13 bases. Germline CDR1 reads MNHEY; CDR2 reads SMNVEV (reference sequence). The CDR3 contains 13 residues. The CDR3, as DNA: TGTGCCAGCAGTCCACAGGGTTGGTATGAGCAGTTCTTC. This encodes CASSPQGWYEQFF.

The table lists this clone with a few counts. The CDR3 bases are TGTGCCAGCAGCCGGACTAGCGGAGCCACAGATACGCAGTATTTT. Protein product: CASSRTSGATDTQYF. The chain uses TRBV7-9 and TRBJ2-3, with TRBD2 identical over 10 bases. The CDR3 is made up of 15 amino acids. Trimming cost V 5 bases and J 2 bases; bases outside gene matches: 4. Looked up from germline, CDR1 is SEHNR and CDR2 is FQNEAQ (reference sequence).

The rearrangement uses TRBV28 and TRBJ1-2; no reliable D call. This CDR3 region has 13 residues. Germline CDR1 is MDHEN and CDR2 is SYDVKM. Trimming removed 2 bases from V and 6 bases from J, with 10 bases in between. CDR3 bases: TGTGCCAGCAGTTTACCCACGTTTGATGGCTACACCTTC. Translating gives CASSLPTFDGYTF.

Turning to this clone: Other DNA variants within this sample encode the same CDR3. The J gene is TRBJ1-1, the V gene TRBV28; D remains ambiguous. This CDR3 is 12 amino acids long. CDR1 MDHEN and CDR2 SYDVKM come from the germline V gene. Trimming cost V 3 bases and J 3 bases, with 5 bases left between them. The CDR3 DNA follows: TGTGCCAGCAGTTTCTCGGACACTGAAGCTTTCTTT. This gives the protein CASSFSDTEAFF.

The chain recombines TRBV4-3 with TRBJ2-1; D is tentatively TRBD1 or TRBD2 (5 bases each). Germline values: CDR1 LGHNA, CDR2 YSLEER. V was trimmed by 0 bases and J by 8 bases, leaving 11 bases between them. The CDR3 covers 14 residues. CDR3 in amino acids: CASSQDRLGDEQFF. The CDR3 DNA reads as TGCGCCAGCAGCCAAGACCGTCTGGGGGATGAGCAGTTCTTC.

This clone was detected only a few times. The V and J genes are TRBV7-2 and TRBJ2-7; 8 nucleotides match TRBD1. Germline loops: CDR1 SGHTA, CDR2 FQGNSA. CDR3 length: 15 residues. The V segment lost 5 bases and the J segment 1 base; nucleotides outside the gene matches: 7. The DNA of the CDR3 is TGTGCCAGCAGCAAAACAGGGGGACTTTCCTACGAGCAGTACTTC. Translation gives CASSKTGGLSYEQYF.

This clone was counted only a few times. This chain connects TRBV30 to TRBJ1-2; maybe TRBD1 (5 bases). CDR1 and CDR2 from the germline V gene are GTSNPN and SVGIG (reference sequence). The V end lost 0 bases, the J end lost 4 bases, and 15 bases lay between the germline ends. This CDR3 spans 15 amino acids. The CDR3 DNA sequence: TGTGCCTGGAGTGTTCAGGGCAGGAGGGTCTATGGCTACACCTTC. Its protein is CAWSVQGRRVYGYTF.